Shown below are 8 T cell receptor beta chains from a single sample sequenced in a study of cytomegalovirus exposure and HLA in healthy donors. TCRdb's copy holds only in-frame clones and misses some; the assay was immunoSEQ multiplex PCR. The data contain tens of thousands of clones, about 94% of them singletons. Source material: PBMCs. Every receptor here comes from a man in his late teens or twenties in good health and CMV-seropositive.

The chain uses TRBV6-5 and TRBJ1-4; 7 bases agree with TRBD1. V was pared by 6 bases and J by 5 bases, with 12 bases of the junction left unmatched. The germline gives CDR1 MNHEY, CDR2 SVGAGI. The CDR3 is 16 residues long. CDR3 DNA: TGTGCCAGCAGATACCCTGTAGGGACAGTAAATGAAAAACTGTTTTTT. Its translation: CASRYPVGTVNEKLFF.

The chain uses TRBV29-1 and TRBJ2-1; D remains unclear. The CDR3 length is 13 residues. Germline assignment: CDR1 SQVTM and CDR2 ANQGSEA. Trimming cost V 0 bases and J 3 bases, with 6 bases left between them. The CDR3 DNA reads as TGCAGCGTTGAAGAGCCCAGCTACAATGAGCAGTTCTTC. Its translation is CSVEEPSYNEQFF.

V and J are TRBV7-8 and TRBJ2-1, with 13 bases that match TRBD2. Germline-derived CDR1 and CDR2 are SGHVS and FQNEAQ. The CDR3 loop spans 17 amino acids. V lost 0 bases to trimming and J lost 11 bases; unmatched junction nucleotides: 10. In nucleotides, the CDR3 is TGTGCCAGCAGCTTAGCGGTAGATTGGGGACTAGCGGGGAAGCAGTTCTTC. It encodes CASSLAVDWGLAGKQFF.

This chain joins TRBV7-8 and TRBJ2-5; 16 positions match TRBD2. The CDR3 sequence is 19 residues long. CDR1 SGHVS and CDR2 FQNEAQ come from the germline V gene. The junction had 12 bases not matched to a gene; V was cut back by 5 bases and J by 3 bases. This CDR3 is CASSAQPGTSGRAKETQYF. CDR3 nucleotide sequence: TGTGCCAGCAGCGCACAACCCGGGACTAGCGGGAGGGCCAAAGAGACCCAGTACTTC.

The V call is TRBV27, the J call TRBJ1-5; D is unresolved. CDR1 and CDR2 (germline): MNHEY, SMNVEV (reference sequence). Trimming removed 4 bases at V and 4 bases at J, with 8 bases between. The CDR3 runs to 13 residues. The CDR3 bases are TGTGCCAGCAGTTCCTTTTTAAATCAGCCCCAGCATTTT. Translated: CASSSFLNQPQHF.

This sequence joins TRBV18 and TRBJ1-6; D uncertain. This CDR3 has 15 residues. V lost 2 bases and J lost 5, with 10 bases in between. CDR1 KGHSH and CDR2 LQKENI come from the germline V gene. The CDR3 region is CASSPGRTDNSPLHF. The CDR3 nucleotides are TGTGCCAGCTCACCAGGGCGTACGGATAATTCACCCCTCCACTTT.

V gene TRBV4-3 combines with J gene TRBJ2-3, with 9 bases fitting TRBD1. V lost 3 bases, J lost 3 bases, and 4 bases stayed unmatched. The CDR3 totals 15 residues. Germline values: CDR1 LGHNA, CDR2 YSLEER. The CDR3 nucleotides read TGCGCCAGCAGCCAGGTACAGGGGGCAACAGATACGCAGTATTTT. Its translation: CASSQVQGATDTQYF.

This clone occurred a few times. This chain links TRBV19 with TRBJ1-2; maybe TRBD1 (5 bases). V lost 6 bases, J lost 4 bases, and 15 bases lay in between. This CDR3 spans 14 amino acids. Germline-derived CDR1 and CDR2 are LNHDA and SQIVND (reference sequence). This CDR3 is CASSPQGRGYGYTF. The CDR3 DNA reads TGTGCCAGTAGCCCTCAGGGTCGCGGCTATGGCTACACCTTC.